This TCR beta chain was identified in a study of blood T cell repertoires in COVID-19 (dated by TCRdb to 2018 to 2021). General notes on the study: Samples from collaborators originated in the United States, Italy and Spain and spanned both the acute and convalescent phases of COVID-19. The material from the prospective study consisted of cDNA or gDNA derived from T cells, B-cell-depleted T cells, or PBMCs. Subjects who had been exposed to COVID-19, were actively infected with it, or had recovered from it provided the deeply sampled blood TCRbeta repertoires that made up the dataset. The repertoires were released in a freely available public database intended as a resource for research on the immune response to SARS-CoV-2. Samples were obtained from the ongoing ImmuneRACE study (first 160 participants) and from 1,254 subjects provided by 6 global collaborators. A de-identified subject ID, COVID-19 status, age in years and sex were almost always included in the sample metadata. Where HLA class I and class II types were available, the types were taken from metadata supplied by the sample provider, not from assay-based typing. Results and caveats for the whole study, not just this receptor: The quantity of clinical and demographic metadata differed by source and by participant and was supplied without curation.

The immunoSEQ Assay, a bias-controlled multiplex PCR, was used to amplify TCRbeta CDR3 regions from genomic DNA. Per the authors' processing: Nucleated cell counts per sample were estimated from amplification of reference gene primers within the assay. Sequence reads were collapsed and filtered to measure the absolute abundance of every unique TCRbeta CDR3 rearrangement. For each sample, productive Simpson clonality was calculated by taking the square root of Simpson's diversity index across productive rearrangements. The clones in this table, taken by TCRdb from immuneACCESS, are in-frame only. Not every clone is retained; where verified, under half of the shortfall comes from an unresolved V gene, and the cause of the rest is unknown. Clone size and the V and J calls come from that table; the DNA yielded D and trimming. Across this sample there are about 140,000 clones, with roughly 80% seen only once. Approximately 3.5% of the sample is in the top ten clones.

Samples from volunteer blood donors who had recovered from COVID-19 were contributed by a second Seattle source. Whole blood was collected in K2EDTA tubes by collaborating institutions according to the institutions' own protocols. For TCRbeta analysis, collaborator samples were shipped as frozen whole blood, as isolated PBMCs, or as DNA extracted from either sample type. V is pruned by 7 bases and J by 8 bases, leaving 7 bases of the junction without a gene match. CDR1 and CDR2 are drawn from the germline V gene: ENHRY, SYGVKD. Including the terminal cysteine and phenylalanine, the CDR3 comprises 15 residues. The entry retains the CDR3 DNA only, 45 bases that are in frame from base 1. With respect to this clone: It has no known antigen specificity. Within one base of it there is no much larger clone, and no base qualities were kept.

The receptor comes from a man aged 70 or older who had recovered from COVID-19. The sample taken for sequencing was peripheral blood. This sequence uses TRBV10-3 and TRBJ2-1; TRBD2 aligns with 14 central bases. The CDR3: CAITDGTSGRDEQFF. The sequenced DNA is TGTGCCATCACCGACGGGACTAGCGGGAGAGATGAGCAGTTCTTC.